The 22 T cell receptor beta chains below all came from one sample that was sequenced in a study of T cells in Graves' hyperthyroidism and ophthalmopathy. RNA transcripts served as the template for amplifying TCR beta CDR3 regions. HTBI primers were used for first-round RT-PCR of the TCR CDR3. TCRdb recomputed calls from the multiplex PCR reads with MiXCR, one row per CDR3 protein. The sample has hundreds of thousands of distinct CDR3 sequences; 24% are singletons. Input material: blood. The receptor source for this set is a woman aged 35 to 49 with Graves' ophthalmopathy.

The rearrangement uses TRBV12-3 or TRBV12-4 and TRBJ2-7, with 7 bases fitting TRBD1. The CDR3 spans 13 residues. The trim removed 10 bases at V and 6 bases at J, leaving 12 bases unmatched. The CDR3 here is CATTSTGQGEQYF. DNA of the CDR3: TGTGCCACTACTTCGACAGGGCAGGGCGAGCAGTACTTC.

This clonotype was found many times. The chain joins TRBV9 to TRBJ2-7, with D possibly matching TRBD1 (5 bases). The germline CDR1 and CDR2 sequences are SGDLS and YYNGEE. V lost 4 bases and J lost 2, with 10 bases in between. This CDR3 is built from 13 residues. The CDR3 coding sequence is TGTGCCAGCAGCCCCGCAGGGCCCTACGAGCAGTACTTC. It yields the protein CASSPAGPYEQYF.

Ten or more counts support this clonotype. The J gene is TRBJ1-5, the V gene TRBV2; D may be TRBD1 (5 bases). Deletions cut 6 bases from V and 0 bases from J, with 12 bases between. Germline V gene data show CDR1 as SNHLY and CDR2 as FYNNEI. The length of the CDR3 is 15 residues. CDR3 residues: CASSGDGYSNQPQHF. In DNA, the CDR3 is TGTGCCAGCAGCGGGGACGGGTATAGCAATCAGCCCCAGCATTTT. Using reference TRBV2 and TRBJ1-5 for the parts outside the CDR3, the full variable domain is EPEVTQTPSHQVTQMGQEVILRCVPISNHLYFYWYRQILGQKVEFLVSFYNNEISEKSEIFDDQFSVERPDGSNFTLKIRSTKLEDSAMYFCASSGDGYSNQPQHFGDGTRLSIL.

This clonotype was seen ten or more times. V is TRBV7-9 and J is TRBJ1-1; a weak D match, TRBD1 (6 bases). This CDR3 comprises 15 residues. In germline, CDR1 is SEHNR, CDR2 FQNEAQ (reference sequence). The V end lost 1 base, the J end lost 4 bases, and 13 bases lay between the germline ends. CDR3 residues: CASSLVLGAVTEAFF. The CDR3 DNA reads TGTGCCAGCAGCTTAGTGCTGGGGGCTGTCACTGAAGCTTTCTTT.

This clonotype was detected many times. The J gene is TRBJ1-1, the V gene TRBV5-1, with 9 bases aligning to TRBD1. J was trimmed by 4 bases and V by 4 bases; bases with no gene match: 5. Per germline, CDR1 SGHRS and CDR2 YFSETQ. This CDR3 is built from 14 residues. The CDR3 reads CASSRGQGFTEAFF. The CDR3 coding sequence is TGCGCCAGCAGCAGGGGACAGGGTTTCACTGAAGCTTTCTTT. Full variable domain (outside the CDR3, taken from reference TRBV5-1 and TRBJ1-1): KAGVTQTPRYLIKTRGQQVTLSCSPISGHRSVSWYQQTPGQGLQFLFEYFSETQRNKGNFPGRFSGRQFSNSRSEMNVSTLELGDSALYLCASSRGQGFTEAFFGQGTRLTVV.

This clonotype was recorded at least ten times. The chain links TRBV5-1 to TRBJ1-1; tentatively, D is TRBD1 (5 bases). The CDR3 is made up of 14 amino acids. Per the germline V gene, CDR1 is SGHRS and CDR2 is YFSETQ. Trimming shortened V by 3 bases and J by 5 bases, and 14 bases separated the two germline ends. The CDR3 bases are TGCGCCAGCAGCTCCTGGGCTGAGGGGACTGAAGCTTTCTTT. Encoded protein: CASSSWAEGTEAFF.

The chain couples TRBV4-2 to TRBJ1-1; TRBD1 matches at 12 bases. Trimming took 3 bases from V and 4 from J; bases not matched to a gene: 9. Germline CDR1 reads LGHNA; CDR2 reads YNFKEQ. The CDR3 has 17 residues. CDR3 region: CASSQPGQGARTTEAFF. The CDR3 region has the DNA TGTGCCAGCAGCCAGCCGGGACAGGGGGCGAGGACCACTGAAGCTTTCTTT.

In its sample, this clonotype was seen many times. The chain uses TRBV30 and TRBJ1-1, with 8 bases fitting TRBD1. Germline CDR1 reads GTSNPN; CDR2 reads SVGIG (reference sequence). Germline trimming cut 5 bases from V and 4 bases from J; bases unmatched to any gene: 9. The CDR3 sequence is 14 residues long. The CDR3 DNA reads TGTGCCTGGGCCCAGGGGGCTGCGGGCACTGAAGCTTTCTTT. Encoded protein: CAWAQGAAGTEAFF.

On this clonotype: Being one base from a much bigger clone, this may be a read error. The chain links TRBV6-4 to TRBJ2-1, with TRBD2 identical over 8 bases. The germline CDR1 and CDR2 sequences are MRHNA and SNTAGT. This CDR3 has 16 amino acids. CDR3 coding DNA: TGTGCCACCAGTGACCCGAGCGGGAGCTCCTACAATGAGCAGCTCTTC. It is translated as CATSDPSGSSYNEQLF.

This clonotype was counted at least ten times. The chain uses TRBV19 and TRBJ1-1; D is undetermined. The germline V gene has CDR1 LNHDA and CDR2 SQIVND (reference sequence). The CDR3 has 13 amino acids. Trimming pared 8 bases from V and 1 base from J, leaving 11 bases between. The CDR3 nucleotides read TGTGCCAGTTGCCCCCCCAAGAACACTGAAGCTTTCTTT. Translating it yields CASCPPKNTEAFF.

The J gene is TRBJ1-5, the V gene TRBV6-8; TRBD1 is a possible D gene (6 bases). The CDR3 length is 18 residues. The germline V gene encodes CDR1 MNHGY and CDR2 SAAAGT. Trimming removed 6 bases at V and 0 bases at J, with 21 bases between. The CDR3 sequence: CASSRGQKRVYSNQPQHF. The CDR3 nucleotides read TGTGCCAGCAGCCGCGGACAGAAAAGAGTTTATAGCAATCAGCCCCAGCATTTT.

The chain's CDR3 is CSARDPRGLGEQYF. DNA of the CDR3: TGCAGTGCTAGAGACCCGAGGGGGCTGGGAGAGCAGTACTTC. The chain joins TRBV20-1 to TRBJ2-7; TRBD1 aligns across 7 bases. CDR1 is DFQATT, CDR2 SNEGSKA, per germline (reference sequence). The CDR3 is 14 residues long. Trimming took 0 bases from V and 7 from J; bases not matched to a gene: 9.

The chain recombines TRBV6-1 with TRBJ1-1, with 7 bases identical to TRBD1. J gave up 2 bases and V 6 bases, and 6 bases lay outside the gene matches. The CDR3 is 14 residues long. CDR1 MNHNS and CDR2 SASEGT come from the germline V gene. Here the CDR3 reads CASSTQGTNTEAFF. DNA of the CDR3: TGTGCCAGCAGCACACAGGGGACAAACACTGAAGCTTTCTTT.

The sample holds many counts of this clonotype. The rearrangement uses TRBV28 and TRBJ1-5, with D possibly matching TRBD1 (6 bases). The CDR3 is 16 residues long. The V end was cut by 4 bases, the J end by 4 bases, with 17 bases between. Germline loops: CDR1 MDHEN, CDR2 SYDVKM. CDR3 in DNA: TGTGCCAGCAGTTCCCTCCCGAGGGGGTCGAATCAGCCCCAGCATTTT. This encodes CASSSLPRGSNQPQHF.

This clonotype was recorded at least ten times. The chain combines TRBV27 with TRBJ1-1; D call uncertain. Germline-derived CDR1 and CDR2 are MNHEY and SMNVEV (reference sequence). The CDR3 spans 13 residues. V shed 6 bases and J shed 0 bases, with 8 bases lying between them. In DNA, the CDR3 is TGTGCCAGCAGCTCCCAGATGAACACTGAAGCTTTCTTT. Its protein is CASSSQMNTEAFF.

In its sample, this clonotype was seen many times. J is TRBJ1-1 and V is TRBV6-2 or TRBV6-3; D is unclear. The CDR3 covers 14 residues. V shed 5 bases and J shed 0 bases, with 10 bases lying between them. The germline CDR1 and CDR2 sequences are MNHEY and SVGEGT. In DNA, the CDR3 is TGTGCCAGCAGTGTTACACCTATGAACACTGAAGCTTTCTTT. Translation gives CASSVTPMNTEAFF.

The sample holds many counts of this clonotype. The CDR3 reads CASSMDRYTEAFF. CDR3 sequence (DNA): TGTGCCAGCAGTATGGACCGATACACTGAAGCTTTCTTT. The chain links TRBV12-3 or TRBV12-4 to TRBJ1-1; no reliable D call. The CDR3 length is 13 residues. V dropped 5 bases and J dropped 3 bases, with 10 bases sitting between them.

This clonotype was counted many times. The V call is TRBV6-2 or TRBV6-3, the J call TRBJ2-2, with TRBD2 matching over 8 bases. V was clipped by 6 bases and J by 8 bases; unmatched bases: 14. This CDR3 is built from 16 residues. Germline V CDR1 and CDR2: MNHEY, SVGEGT. This CDR3 is CASREAGVEETGELFF. CDR3 DNA sequence: TGTGCCAGCAGGGAAGCGGGAGTGGAAGAAACAGGGGAGCTGTTTTTT.

V gene TRBV2 combines with J gene TRBJ1-2; D unclear. This CDR3 region has 11 residues. Per germline, CDR1 SNHLY and CDR2 FYNNEI. With 8 bases removed from V and 2 bases from J, the gap between germline ends came to 6 bases. The CDR3 sequence is CASGRNYGYTF. CDR3 nucleotide sequence: TGTGCCAGCGGTCGAAACTATGGCTACACCTTC.

This clonotype was seen at least ten times. The chain links TRBV12-3 or TRBV12-4 to TRBJ2-3; D remains ambiguous. Between the trimmed V and J ends, which lost 6 bases and 5 bases, there was a span of 9 bases. The CDR3 has 12 residues. The CDR3 bases are TGTGCCAGCAGCCTGGACCTAGATACGCAGTATTTT. Its protein product is CASSLDLDTQYF.

This clonotype showed up many times. CDR3 sequence: CAWSVTGAWYF. The CDR3 nucleotides are TGTGCCTGGAGTGTTACAGGGGCATGGTACTTC. The rearrangement joins TRBV30 to TRBJ2-7, with 7 bases aligning to TRBD1. This CDR3 is built from 11 residues. The junction had 5 bases not matched to a gene; V was cut back by 0 bases and J by 12 bases. Germline CDR1 reads GTSNPN; CDR2 reads SVGIG (reference sequence).

This clonotype was seen many times. The chain joins TRBV4-1 to TRBJ2-5; 13 nucleotides align to TRBD2. The germline V gene has CDR1 MGHRA and CDR2 YSYEKL. Germline trimming cut 6 bases from V and 5 bases from J; bases unmatched to any gene: 6. The CDR3 runs 15 residues. The CDR3 DNA reads TGCGCCAGCAGGCGGACTAGCGGGAGTGGGGAGACCCAGTACTTC. Amino acid sequence: CASRRTSGSGETQYF.